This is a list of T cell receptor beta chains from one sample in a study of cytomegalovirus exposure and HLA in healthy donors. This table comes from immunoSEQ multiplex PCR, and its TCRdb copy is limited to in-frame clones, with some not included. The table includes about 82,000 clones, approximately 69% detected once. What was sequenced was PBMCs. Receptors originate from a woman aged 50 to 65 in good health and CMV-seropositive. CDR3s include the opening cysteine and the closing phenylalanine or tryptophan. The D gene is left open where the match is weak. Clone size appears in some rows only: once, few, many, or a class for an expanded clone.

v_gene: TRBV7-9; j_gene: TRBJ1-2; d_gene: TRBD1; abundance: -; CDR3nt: TGTGCCAGCAGCTCCGGACAGGGGGCTCGGGACTATGGCTACACCTTC; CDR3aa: CASSSGQGARDYGYTF
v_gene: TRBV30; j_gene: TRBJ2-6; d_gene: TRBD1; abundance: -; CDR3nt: TGTGCCTGGGGGACAGGGGGCGCTGGGGCCAACGTCCTGACTTTC; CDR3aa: CAWGTGGAGANVLTF
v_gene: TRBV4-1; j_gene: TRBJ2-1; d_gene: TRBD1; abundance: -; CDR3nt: TGCGCCAGCAGCCAAGATACGGGGACAGCGCAGTTCTTC; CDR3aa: CASSQDTGTAQFF
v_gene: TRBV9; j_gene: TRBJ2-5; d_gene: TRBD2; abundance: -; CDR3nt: TGTGCCAGCAGCCCGGGGGGGGCCCGAGAGACCCAGTACTTC; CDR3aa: CASSPGGARETQYF
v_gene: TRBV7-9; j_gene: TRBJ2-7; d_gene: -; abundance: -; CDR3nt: TGTGCCAGCAGCTTAGGCGGGGGCGGCGAGCAGTACTTC; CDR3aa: CASSLGGGGEQYF
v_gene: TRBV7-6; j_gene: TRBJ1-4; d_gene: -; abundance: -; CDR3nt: TGTGCCAGCAGCATAGGGGGGGGGCTCGGTGAAAAACTGTTTTTT; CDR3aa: CASSIGGGLGEKLFF
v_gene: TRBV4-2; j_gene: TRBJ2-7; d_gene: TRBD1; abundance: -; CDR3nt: TGTGCCAGCAGCCAAGAGGGAGGGACAGGGGGCTCCGAGCAGTACTTC; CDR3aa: CASSQEGGTGGSEQYF
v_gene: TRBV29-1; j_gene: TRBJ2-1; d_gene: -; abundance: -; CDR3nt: TGCAGCGTTGGGGGGTGGCAGGGACAAACCTACAATGAGCAGTTCTTC; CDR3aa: CSVGGWQGQTYNEQFF
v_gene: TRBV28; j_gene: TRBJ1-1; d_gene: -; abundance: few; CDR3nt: TGTGCCAGCAGTTATGGGGGGGAGGGTGTCGCTTTCTTT; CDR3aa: CASSYGGEGVAFF
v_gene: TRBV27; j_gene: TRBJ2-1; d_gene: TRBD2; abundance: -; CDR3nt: TGTGCCAGCAGTTTATCGAGCGGGAGCTCCTACAATGAGCAGTTCTTC; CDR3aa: CASSLSSGSSYNEQFF
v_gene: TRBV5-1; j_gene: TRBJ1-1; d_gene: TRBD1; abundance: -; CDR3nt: TGCGCCAGCAGCTTAGGACAGGGGATGAACACTGAAGCTTTCTTT; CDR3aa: CASSLGQGMNTEAFF
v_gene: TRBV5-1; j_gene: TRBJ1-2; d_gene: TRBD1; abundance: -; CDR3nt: TGCGCCAGCAGCCTAGACAGGGTTGAAATGGATGGCTACACCTTC; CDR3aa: CASSLDRVEMDGYTF
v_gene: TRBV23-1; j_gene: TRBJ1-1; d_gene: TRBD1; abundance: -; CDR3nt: TGCGCCAGCAGTCAAAGTACAAGGGACAGAGACACTGAAGCTTTCTTT; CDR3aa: CASSQSTRDRDTEAFF
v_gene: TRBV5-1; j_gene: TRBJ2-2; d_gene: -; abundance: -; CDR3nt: TGCGCCAGCAGCTTGTCCGTCGACACACGATCCACCGGGGAGCTGTTTTTT; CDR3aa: CASSLSVDTRSTGELFF
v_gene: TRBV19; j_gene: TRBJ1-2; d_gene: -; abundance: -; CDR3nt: TGTGCCAGTACTAGGAGGGAAGGCTATGGCTACACCTTC; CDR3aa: CASTRREGYGYTF
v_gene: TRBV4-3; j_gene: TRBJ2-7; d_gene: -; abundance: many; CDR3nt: TGCGCCAGCAGCCAAGTCGGCAGGCGATACGAGCAGTACTTC; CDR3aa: CASSQVGRRYEQYF
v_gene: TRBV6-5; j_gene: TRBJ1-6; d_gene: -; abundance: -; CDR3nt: TGTGCCAGCAGTTACAGGGAGACGTCACCCCTCCACTTT; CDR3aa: CASSYRETSPLHF
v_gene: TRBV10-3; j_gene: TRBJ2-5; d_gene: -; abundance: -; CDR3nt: TGTGCCATCGGCGCGCGACAAGAAGAGACCCAGTACTTC; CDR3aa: CAIGARQEETQYF
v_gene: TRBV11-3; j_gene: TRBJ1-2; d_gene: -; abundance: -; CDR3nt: TGTGCCAGCAGCCAAAGACGGGTGTTCTATGGCTACACCTTC; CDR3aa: CASSQRRVFYGYTF
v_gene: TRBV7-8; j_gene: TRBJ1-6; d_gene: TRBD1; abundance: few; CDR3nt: TGTGCCAGCAGCTTATCCCCCCCAGGGGGCGGTTTTTCACCCCTCCACTTT; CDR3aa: CASSLSPPGGGFSPLHF
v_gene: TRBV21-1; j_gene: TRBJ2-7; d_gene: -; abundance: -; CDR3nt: TGTGCCAGCAGCAAAGTGTCGGACAGGGACCACGAGCAGTACTTC; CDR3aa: CASSKVSDRDHEQYF
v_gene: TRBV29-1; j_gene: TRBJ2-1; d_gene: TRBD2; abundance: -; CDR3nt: TGCAGCGTTAGAGCGGGGGACGGCTACAATGAGCAGTTCTTC; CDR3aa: CSVRAGDGYNEQFF
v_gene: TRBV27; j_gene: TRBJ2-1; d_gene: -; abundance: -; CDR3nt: TGTGCCAGCAGTTTAGATGGGGAGCTCTACAATGAGCAGTTCTTC; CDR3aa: CASSLDGELYNEQFF
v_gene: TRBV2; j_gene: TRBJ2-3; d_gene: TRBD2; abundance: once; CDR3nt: TGTGCCAGCAAGTTAGCGGGGGAAGGTGATACGCAGTATTTT; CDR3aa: CASKLAGEGDTQYF
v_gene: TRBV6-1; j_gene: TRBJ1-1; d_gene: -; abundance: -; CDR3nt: TGTGCCAGCAGTGACGAGGGCGTGACCACTGAAGCTTTCTTT; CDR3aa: CASSDEGVTTEAFF
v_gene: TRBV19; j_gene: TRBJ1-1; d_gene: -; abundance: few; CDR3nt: TGTGCCAGTAGCGACGGCCCCCACAGTCAAGCTTTCTTT; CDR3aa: CASSDGPHSQAFF
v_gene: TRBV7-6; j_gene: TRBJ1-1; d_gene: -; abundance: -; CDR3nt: TGTGCCAGCAGCTTAGCGTCTAACAGATTGGACACTGAAGCTTTCTTT; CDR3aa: CASSLASNRLDTEAFF
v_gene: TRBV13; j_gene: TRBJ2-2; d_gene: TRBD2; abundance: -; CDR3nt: TGTGCCAGCAGCCTGGGGCCGACGGGGGGGCCCACCGGGGAGCTGTTTTTT; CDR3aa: CASSLGPTGGPTGELFF
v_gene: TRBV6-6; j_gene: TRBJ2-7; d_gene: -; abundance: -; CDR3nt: TGTGCCAGCAGCCCCGGTTGGGCGCCCTACGAGCAGTACTTC; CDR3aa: CASSPGWAPYEQYF
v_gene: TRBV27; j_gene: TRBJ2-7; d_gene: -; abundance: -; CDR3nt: TGTGCCAGCAGTTTATCGGGACTCCTCTACGAGCAGTACTTC; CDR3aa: CASSLSGLLYEQYF
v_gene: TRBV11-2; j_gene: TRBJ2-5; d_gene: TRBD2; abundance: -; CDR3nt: TGTGCCAGCAGCCCTGGGTCAGCGGGAGGGTACTTC; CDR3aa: CASSPGSAGGYF
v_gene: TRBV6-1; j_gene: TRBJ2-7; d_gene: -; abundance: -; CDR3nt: TGTGCCAGCAGAGACAGATCCTACGAGCAGTACTTC; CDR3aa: CASRDRSYEQYF
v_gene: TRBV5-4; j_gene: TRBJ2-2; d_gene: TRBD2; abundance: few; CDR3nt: TGTGCCAGCAGGCCAGCGGGGGGGCTGAACGGGGAGCTGTTTTTT; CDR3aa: CASRPAGGLNGELFF
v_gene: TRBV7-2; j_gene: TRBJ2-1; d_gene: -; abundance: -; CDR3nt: TGTGCCAGCAGCTTAGGGCAGGGCTCCTACAATGAGCAGTTCTTC; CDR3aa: CASSLGQGSYNEQFF
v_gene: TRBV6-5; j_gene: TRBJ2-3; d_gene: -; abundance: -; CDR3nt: TGTGCCAGCTCGAGGGGGGGGCCCACAGATACGCAGTATTTT; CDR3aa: CASSRGGPTDTQYF
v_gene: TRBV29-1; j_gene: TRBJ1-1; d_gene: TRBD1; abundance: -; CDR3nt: TGCAGCGTTGGAACAGGGGAGAACACTGAAGCTTTCTTT; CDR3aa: CSVGTGENTEAFF
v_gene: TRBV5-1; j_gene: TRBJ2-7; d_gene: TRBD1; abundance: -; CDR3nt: TGCGCCAGCAGGTTCGGACAGGAGACTTCCTACGAGCAGTACTTC; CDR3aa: CASRFGQETSYEQYF
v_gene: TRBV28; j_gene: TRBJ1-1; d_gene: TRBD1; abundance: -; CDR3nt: TGTGCCAGCGGACAGGGGTCGGACACTGAAGCTTTCTTT; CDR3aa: CASGQGSDTEAFF
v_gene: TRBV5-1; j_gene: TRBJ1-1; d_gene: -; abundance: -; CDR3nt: TGCGCCAGCAGCTTTTCCGAGGACACTGAAGCTTTCTTT; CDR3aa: CASSFSEDTEAFF
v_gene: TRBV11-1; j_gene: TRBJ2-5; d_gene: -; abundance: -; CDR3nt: TGTGCCAGCAGCTTTGGGAGTCAAGAGACCCAGTACTTC; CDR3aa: CASSFGSQETQYF
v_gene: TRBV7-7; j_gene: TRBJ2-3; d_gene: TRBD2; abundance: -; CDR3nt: TGTGCCAGCAGCTTAGGAGCGGGGGGTTCAGATACGCAGTATTTT; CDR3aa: CASSLGAGGSDTQYF
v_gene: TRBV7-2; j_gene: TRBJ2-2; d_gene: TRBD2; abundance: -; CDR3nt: TGTGCCAGCAGCCGAACTAGCGGGGGGGTCACCGGGGAGCTGTTTTTT; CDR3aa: CASSRTSGGVTGELFF
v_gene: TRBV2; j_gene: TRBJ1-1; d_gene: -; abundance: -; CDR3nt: TGTGCCAGCACGGGGAACACTGAAGCTTTCTTT; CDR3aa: CASTGNTEAFF
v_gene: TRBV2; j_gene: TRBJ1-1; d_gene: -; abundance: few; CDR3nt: TGTGCCAGTGCGGACAGTTCGAACACTGAAGCTTTCTTT; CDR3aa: CASADSSNTEAFF
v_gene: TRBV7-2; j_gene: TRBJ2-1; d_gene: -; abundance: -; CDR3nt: TGTGCCAGCAGCTTAGAGCACACCACGGGGTTCTTC; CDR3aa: CASSLEHTTGFF
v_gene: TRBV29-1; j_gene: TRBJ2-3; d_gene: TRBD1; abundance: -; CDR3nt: TGCAGCGTTGAGGCAGGGGGAGATACGCAGTATTTT; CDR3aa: CSVEAGGDTQYF
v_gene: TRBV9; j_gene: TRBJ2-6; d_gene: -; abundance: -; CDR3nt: TGTGCCAGCAGCCCGCGAATGACAGCGCAATCTGGGGCCAACGTCCTGACTTTC; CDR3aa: CASSPRMTAQSGANVLTF
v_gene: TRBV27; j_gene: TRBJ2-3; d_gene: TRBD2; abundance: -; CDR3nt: TGTGCCAGCAGTTTAGCGGGGGGTGGAGATACGCAGTATTTT; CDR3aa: CASSLAGGGDTQYF
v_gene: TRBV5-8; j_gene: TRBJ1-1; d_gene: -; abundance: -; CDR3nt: TGTGCCAGCAGCTTGACTGCCAACACTGAAGCTTTCTTT; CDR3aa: CASSLTANTEAFF
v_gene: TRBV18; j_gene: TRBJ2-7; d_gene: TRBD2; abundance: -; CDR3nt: TGTGCCAGCTCACCCCCGGGACTAGCGGGGGCCTCCTACGAGCAGTACTTC; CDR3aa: CASSPPGLAGASYEQYF
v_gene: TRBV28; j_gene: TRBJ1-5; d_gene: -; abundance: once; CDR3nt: TGTGCCAGCAGTTTATCTTTTGGACAGTTGAATTTT; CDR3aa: CASSLSFGQLNF
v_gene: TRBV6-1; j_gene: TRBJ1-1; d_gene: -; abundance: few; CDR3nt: TGTGCCAGCAGTGAGAAATGGACAGCCACTGAAGCTTTCTTT; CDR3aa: CASSEKWTATEAFF
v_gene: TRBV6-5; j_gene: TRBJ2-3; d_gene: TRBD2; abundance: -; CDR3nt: TGTGCCAGCAGAACACTAGCGGGGGGTTCAGATACGCAGTATTTT; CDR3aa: CASRTLAGGSDTQYF
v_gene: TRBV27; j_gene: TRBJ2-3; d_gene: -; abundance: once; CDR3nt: TGTGCCAGCACCGGGGCAGATACGCAGTATTTT; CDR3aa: CASTGADTQYF